This T cell receptor (beta chain) was found in a study of T cell repertoires in cytomegalovirus infection. CDR1 and CDR2 from the germline V gene are LNHDA and SQIVND (reference sequence). With 9 bases removed from V and 4 bases from J, the gap between germline ends came to 21 bases. CDR3 length: 15 amino acids. This clonotype was counted at least ten times. Its antigen is undetermined. From the reads, TCRdb called clonotypes with MiXCR, one entry per CDR3 protein. The table records tens of thousands of distinct CDR3 sequences, approximately 20% of them present only once. This sequence originates from a human donor in good health (CMV status not recorded). Some clones in this sample may be carry-over from other donors' samples. The sample in question was CD8+ T cells from cultured PBMCs, obtained from culture after CMV antigen stimulation. This chain joins TRBV19 and TRBJ2-5, with D perhaps TRBD2 (6 bases). CDR3 DNA: TGTGCCAGCAATCCGGGAGATAAACTAGTAGAGACCCAGTACTTC. This codes for CASNPGDKLVETQYF.